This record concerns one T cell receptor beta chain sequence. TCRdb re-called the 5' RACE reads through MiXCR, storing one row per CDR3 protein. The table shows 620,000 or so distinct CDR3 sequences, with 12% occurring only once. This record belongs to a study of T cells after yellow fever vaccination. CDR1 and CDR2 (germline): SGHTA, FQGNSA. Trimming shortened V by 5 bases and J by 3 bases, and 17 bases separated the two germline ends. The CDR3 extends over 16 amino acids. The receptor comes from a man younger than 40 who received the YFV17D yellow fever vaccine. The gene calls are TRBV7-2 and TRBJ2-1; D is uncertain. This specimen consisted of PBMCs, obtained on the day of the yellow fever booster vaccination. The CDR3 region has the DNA TGTGCCAGCAGCGAAGCCAGACAAGCGCTCTACAATGAGCAGTTCTTC. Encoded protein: CASSEARQALYNEQFF.